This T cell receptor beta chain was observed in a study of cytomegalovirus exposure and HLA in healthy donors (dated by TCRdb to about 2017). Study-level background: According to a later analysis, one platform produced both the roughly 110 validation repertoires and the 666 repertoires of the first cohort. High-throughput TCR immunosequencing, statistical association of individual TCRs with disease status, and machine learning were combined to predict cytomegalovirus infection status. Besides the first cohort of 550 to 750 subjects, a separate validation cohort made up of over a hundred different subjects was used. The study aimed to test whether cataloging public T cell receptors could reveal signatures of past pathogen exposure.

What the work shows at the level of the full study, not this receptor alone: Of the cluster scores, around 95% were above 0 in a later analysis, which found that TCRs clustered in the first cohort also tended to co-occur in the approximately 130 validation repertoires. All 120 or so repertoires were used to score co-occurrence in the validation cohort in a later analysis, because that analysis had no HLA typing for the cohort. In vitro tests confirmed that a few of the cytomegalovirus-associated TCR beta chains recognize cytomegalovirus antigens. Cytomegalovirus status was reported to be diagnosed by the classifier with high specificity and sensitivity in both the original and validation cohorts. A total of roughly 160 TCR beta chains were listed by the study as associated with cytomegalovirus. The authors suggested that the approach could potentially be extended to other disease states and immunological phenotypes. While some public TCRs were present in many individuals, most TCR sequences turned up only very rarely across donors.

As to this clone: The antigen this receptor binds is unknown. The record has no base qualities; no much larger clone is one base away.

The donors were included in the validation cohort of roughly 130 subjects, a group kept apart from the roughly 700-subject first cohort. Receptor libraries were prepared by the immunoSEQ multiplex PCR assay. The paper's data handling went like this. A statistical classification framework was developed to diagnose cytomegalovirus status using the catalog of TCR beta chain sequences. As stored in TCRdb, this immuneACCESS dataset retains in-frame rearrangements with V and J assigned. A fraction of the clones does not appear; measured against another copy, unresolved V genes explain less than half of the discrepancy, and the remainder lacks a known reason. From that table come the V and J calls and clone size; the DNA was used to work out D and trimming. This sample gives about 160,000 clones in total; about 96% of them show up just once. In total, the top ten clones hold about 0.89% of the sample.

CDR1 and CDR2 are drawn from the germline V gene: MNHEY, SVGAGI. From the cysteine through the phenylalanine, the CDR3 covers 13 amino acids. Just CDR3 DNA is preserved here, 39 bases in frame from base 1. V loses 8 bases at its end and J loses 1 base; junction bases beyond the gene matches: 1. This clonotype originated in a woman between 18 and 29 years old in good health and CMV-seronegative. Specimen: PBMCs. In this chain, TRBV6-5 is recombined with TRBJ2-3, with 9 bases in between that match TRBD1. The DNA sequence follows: TGTGCCAGCCGGGACAGGGGCACAGATACGCAGTATTTT. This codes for CASRDRGTDTQYF.